This passage covers 9 T cell receptor beta chains from one sample sequenced in a study of cytomegalovirus exposure and HLA in healthy donors. 60 Vbeta and 13 Jbeta primers were used in PCR. TCRdb's copy holds only in-frame clones and misses some; the assay was immunoSEQ multiplex PCR. This listing includes about 40,000 clones. Specimen: PBMCs. All receptors derive from a man aged 25 to 40 in good health and CMV-seronegative.

The CDR3 reads CASSPGASGGQTQYF. Here the CDR3 DNA reads TGTGCCAGCAGTCCTGGGGCTAGCGGGGGACAGACCCAGTACTTC. The rearrangement joins TRBV27 to TRBJ2-5, with 10 nucleotides matching TRBD2. Trimming cost V 5 bases and J 6 bases; bases outside gene matches: 9. The CDR3 covers 15 residues. Per germline, CDR1 MNHEY and CDR2 SMNVEV (reference sequence).

V usage is TRBV4-1 and J usage is TRBJ1-4; TRBD1 is a possible D gene (6 bases). Germline-derived CDR1 and CDR2 are MGHRA and YSYEKL. The CDR3 sequence is 15 residues long. V lost 3 bases, J lost 4 bases, and 12 bases lay in between. The CDR3 nucleotides are TGCGCCAGCAGCCAGACAGGACCGGGTAATGAAAAACTGTTTTTT. This translates into CASSQTGPGNEKLFF.

J is TRBJ2-7 and V is TRBV5-1, with D perhaps matching TRBD2 (6 bases). The CDR3 totals 15 residues. The germline V gene encodes CDR1 SGHRS and CDR2 YFSETQ. V lost 4 bases and J lost 2, with 16 bases in between. The CDR3 loop reads CASSISGYGAYEQYF. Written as DNA, the CDR3 is TGCGCCAGCAGCATTAGCGGTTACGGGGCCTACGAGCAGTACTTC.

The J gene is TRBJ2-4, the V gene TRBV2, with D tentatively TRBD1 (5 bases). The CDR3 length is 14 residues. Germline CDR1 and CDR2: SNHLY and FYNNEI. V was cut by 1 base and J by 5 bases, with 9 bases left in between. CDR3 protein: CASSEGGAQNIQYF. The CDR3 DNA follows: TGTGCCAGCAGTGAAGGGGGCGCCCAAAACATTCAGTACTTC.

This sequence joins TRBV7-2 and TRBJ1-2; TRBD1 agrees at 11 bases. V was pared by 1 base and J by 5 bases, with 0 bases of the junction left unmatched. The CDR3 runs to 14 residues. Germline-derived CDR1 and CDR2 are SGHTA and FQGNSA. CDR3 in amino acids: CASSLGDRGYGYTF. CDR3 nucleotides: TGTGCCAGCAGCTTAGGGGACAGGGGGTATGGCTACACCTTC.

The rearrangement links TRBV5-5 to TRBJ2-4, with a weak D call TRBD2 (6 bases). CDR3 size: 14 residues. V lost 0 bases to trimming and J lost 6 bases, with 10 bases between them. Per germline, CDR1 SGHKS and CDR2 YYEKEE (reference sequence). The CDR3 coding sequence is TGTGCCAGCAGCTTGGCGGGGGTAGGAAACATTCAGTACTTC. Residues: CASSLAGVGNIQYF. The variable domain in full, completed from reference TRBV5-5 and TRBJ2-4, reads DAGVTQSPTHLIKTRGQQVTLRCSPISGHKSVSWYQQVLGQGPQFIFQYYEKEERGRGNFPDRFSARQFPNYSSELNVNALLLGDSALYLCASSLAGVGNIQYFGAGTRLSVL.

This chain uses TRBV30 with TRBJ2-5; perhaps TRBD1 as D (6 bases). CDR3 length: 15 residues. V was pared by 0 bases and J by 2 bases, with 13 bases between. The V gene's germline CDR1 is GTSNPN and CDR2 SVGIG (reference sequence). DNA for the CDR3: TGTGCCTGGAGTGTAGTAGGGGGTCGACAAGAGACCCAGTACTTC. Encoded protein: CAWSVVGGRQETQYF.

The rearrangement uses TRBV23-1 and TRBJ2-7, with D possibly being TRBD1 (5 bases). TRBV23-1 qualifies as an ORF whose function is uncertain. The CDR3 is 15 residues long. V shed 1 base and J shed 4 bases, with 14 bases lying between them. CDR3 nucleotides: TGCGCCAGCAGTCAATTCCCAGGGATAGAGTACGAGCAGTACTTC. It specifies CASSQFPGIEYEQYF.

CDR3 in amino acids: CASSLIREGEQYF. The DNA for the CDR3 is TGTGCCAGCAGTTTAATCCGGGAGGGCGAGCAGTACTTC. The rearrangement links TRBV28 to TRBJ2-7; 8 nucleotides agree with TRBD2. The germline V gene has CDR1 MDHEN and CDR2 SYDVKM. This CDR3 region has 13 residues. The ends lost 2 bases at V and 6 bases at J; junction bases unmatched: 3.